This T cell receptor (beta chain) was retrieved from a study of spatial heterogeneity in lung cancer (dated by TCRdb to the late 2010s). About the full investigation: Beta-chain transcripts were consistently detected in greater numbers than alpha-chain transcripts, which likely reflected higher beta-chain transcript abundance. In the raw uncorrected reads, each unique combination of TCR and UMI appeared on average more than ten times. At surgery, hundreds of tumor regions, around 64 matched nontumor lung samples and 56 PBMC samples were TCR-sequenced for both alpha and beta chains. Nonsynonymous mutation counts, determined by whole-exome sequencing of tumor tissue, were related to features of the TCR repertoire. In non-small cell lung cancer, the study made a quantitative comparison of TCR alpha and beta repertoires among multiple tumor regions, matched nontumor lung and blood. Overall study results and their limits: Additional single-cell paired TCR alpha and beta sequencing was considered necessary to confirm, at a functional level, the hypothesis that regional TCRs recognize regional mutations. Ubiquitous expanded tumor TCRs showed up in blood more often at tumor resection than at routine follow-up.

This clonotype was counted many times. Its antigen is not yet known. Base quality data are lacking; no much larger clone is found one base away. The library was obtained by 5' RACE. Sequencing took place on a NextSeq 500. The TCR library protocol attached a unique molecular identifier to each TCR cDNA molecule to allow correction of PCR and sequencing errors. The original pipeline was this. TCR identification, UMI-based error correction and CDR3 extraction were all carried out with Decombinator tools. Expanded TCRs were defined as those above a frequency of 2 per 1,000, corresponding to the top 1% of the tumor frequency distribution. Renyi diversity was calculated using the R vegan package after each repertoire was subsampled 100 times to 5,000 TCRs. CDR3 similarity networks were built from amino acid triplet string-kernel similarity, connecting CDR3s with pairwise similarity above 0.82. TCRdb reanalyzed the raw reads on its own, using fastp at Q25 for trimming and MiXCR for clone calling, and kept in-frame beta chains. Every entry covers one CDR3 protein and lists the most common genes and DNA from its rows. The V and J calls were not made by the authors but by TCRdb's processing. The sample yields tens of thousands of distinct CDR3 sequences; 13% were counted once. Of the sample, approximately 7% falls within the top ten clones.

The time point label, read with the paper, signifies: sample taken at primary tumor resection. For TCR sequencing, whole RNA was extracted from tumor and nontumor lung tissue, or from cryopreserved PBMC samples, and no cell sorting was done. Donors were 72 patients with early-stage, untreated non-small cell lung cancer from the lung TRACERx cohort. Only patients with enough RNA available from two or more tumor regions were chosen for TCR sequencing. The sequence came from a male donor with early-stage non-small cell lung cancer. Material: PBMCs, obtained at surgery.

The CDR3 region has the sequence CASSQVQNNSPLHF. The DNA sequence reads TGTGCCAGCAGCCAAGTACAGAATAATTCACCCCTCCACTTT. The sequence joins TRBV3-1 to TRBJ1-6, with the identity of the D gene unclear. Cut back by 1 base and 5 bases, the V and J ends lie 6 bases apart. Its CDR3 holds 14 amino acids, cysteine through phenylalanine. CDR3 DNA is the only sequence kept; it has 42 bases, read in frame from the first base. The germline V gene (reference sequence) specifies LGHDT as CDR1 and YNNKEL as CDR2.